The rows below give T cell receptor beta chains drawn from one sample of a study of T cell responses to AZD1222 COVID-19 vaccine. The repertoire was sequenced with immunoSEQ multiplex PCR; TCRdb's copy has only in-frame clones and lacks some. The table has 130,000 or so clones, approximately 85% seen once. Sequences were derived from peripheral blood, sampled on day 0 of AZD1222 vaccination. The receptor set was obtained from an adult in good health. The CDR3 runs from the conserved cysteine through the conserved F or W. The D gene is left open where the match is weak. A clone size is listed for some rows: how often the clone was seen (once, few, many), or a class if it is expanded.

clone size	V gene	J gene	D gene	CDR3 protein	CDR3 DNA
NA	TRBV6-1	TRBJ2-4	NA	CASSEAALIQYF	TGTGCCAGCAGTGAAGCCGCCCTCATTCAGTACTTC
NA	TRBV28	TRBJ1-4	NA	CATGTEGEKLFF	TGTGCCACCGGAACTGAGGGGGAAAAACTGTTTTTT
NA	TRBV4-2	TRBJ1-6	NA	CASSPDRTNSPLHF	TGTGCCAGCAGCCCTGACAGGACTAATTCACCCCTCCACTTT
NA	TRBV6-6	TRBJ2-7	NA	CASSYPHTISEQYF	TGTGCCAGCAGTTACCCCCACACTATCTCCGAGCAGTACTTC
NA	TRBV7-9	TRBJ1-5	NA	CASSLMGDQPQHF	TGTGCCAGCAGCTTGATGGGGGATCAGCCCCAGCATTTT
NA	TRBV2	TRBJ1-5	TRBD1	CASSEDRGSIQPQHF	TGTGCCAGCAGTGAAGACAGGGGAAGTATTCAGCCCCAGCATTTT
NA	TRBV6-1	TRBJ2-3	NA	CASSGGFGGGQSTDTQYF	TGTGCCAGCAGTGGGGGCTTCGGGGGTGGACAGAGCACAGATACGCAGTATTTT
NA	TRBV4-3	TRBJ2-7	NA	CASSQGITYEQYF	TGCGCCAGCAGCCAAGGGATAACCTACGAGCAGTACTTC
once	TRBV7-8	TRBJ2-1	TRBD2	CASSSWTSGANNEQFF	TGTGCCAGCAGCTCCTGGACTAGCGGGGCGAACAATGAGCAGTTCTTC
NA	TRBV3-1/TRBV3-2	TRBJ2-1	TRBD2	CASSPRLAGGNNEQFF	TGTGCCAGCAGCCCCCGTCTAGCGGGGGGAAACAATGAGCAGTTCTTC
once	TRBV7-3	TRBJ2-1	TRBD2	CASSLAGDYNEQFF	TGTGCCAGCAGCTTGGCGGGAGATTACAATGAGCAGTTCTTC
NA	TRBV9	TRBJ1-2	NA	CASSARDYGYTF	TGTGCCAGCAGCGCGCGGGACTATGGCTACACCTTC
once	TRBV6-5	TRBJ2-4	TRBD1	CASSYFSLQGKNIQYF	TGTGCCAGCAGTTACTTCTCGTTACAGGGGAAAAACATTCAGTACTTC
NA	TRBV30	TRBJ2-7	TRBD1	CAWRAQGVYEQYF	TGTGCCTGGAGGGCCCAGGGGGTTTACGAGCAGTACTTC
few	TRBV27	TRBJ2-1	NA	CASSVYNEQFF	TGTGCCAGCAGTGTTTACAATGAGCAGTTCTTC
NA	TRBV4-2	TRBJ2-7	NA	CASSQEEETASANYEQYF	TGTGCCAGCAGCCAAGAAGAGGAGACAGCGTCCGCCAATTACGAGCAGTACTTC
NA	TRBV19	TRBJ1-1	NA	CASSSRPRTNTEAFF	TGTGCCAGTAGTTCAAGGCCCCGGACAAACACTGAAGCTTTCTTT
NA	TRBV27	TRBJ1-6	NA	CASQGTLSPLHF	TGTGCCAGCCAAGGGACATTGTCACCCCTCCACTTT
NA	TRBV3-1/TRBV3-2	TRBJ1-2	TRBD1	CASSQDLTGAATTF	TGTGCCAGCAGCCAAGATTTAACAGGGGCCGCTACTACCTTC
NA	TRBV30	TRBJ2-7	NA	CAWSTYSYEQYF	TGTGCCTGGAGTACATACAGCTACGAGCAGTACTTC
NA	TRBV15	TRBJ1-2	NA	CATSRDKGPYGYTF	TGTGCCACCAGCAGAGATAAGGGCCCTTATGGCTACACCTTC
NA	TRBV7-2	TRBJ2-7	NA	CASSLVHGDSYEQYF	TGTGCCAGCAGCTTAGTGCACGGGGATTCCTACGAGCAGTACTTC
once	TRBV7-2	TRBJ2-5	TRBD2	CASSLGLAETQYF	TGTGCCAGCAGTTTGGGACTAGCAGAGACCCAGTACTTC
NA	TRBV12-3/TRBV12-4	TRBJ2-3	NA	CASSKQSTDTQYF	TGTGCCAGCAGTAAACAGAGCACAGATACGCAGTATTTT
NA	TRBV30	TRBJ2-7	TRBD1	CAFTSGTGGYEQYF	TGTGCCTTTACCTCCGGGACAGGGGGCTACGAGCAGTACTTC
NA	TRBV21-1	TRBJ1-1	NA	CASSKEKGRNTEAFF	TGTGCCAGCAGCAAAGAAAAGGGCCGGAACACTGAAGCTTTCTTT
NA	TRBV19	TRBJ2-1	TRBD2	CASSPPGLALRREQFF	TGTGCCAGTTCCCCCCCTGGACTAGCTCTCCGGCGCGAGCAGTTCTTC
NA	TRBV19	TRBJ1-5	NA	CASSAYQGSNQPQHF	TGTGCCAGTAGTGCGTACCAGGGGAGCAATCAGCCCCAGCATTTT
NA	TRBV24-1	TRBJ2-1	TRBD2	CATSDPPSGSSYNEQFF	TGTGCCACCAGTGATCCCCCAAGCGGGAGCTCCTACAATGAGCAGTTCTTC
NA	TRBV3-1/TRBV3-2	TRBJ2-7	NA	CASSQDPGRRSYEQYF	TGTGCCAGCAGCCAAGATCCAGGCAGGCGCTCCTACGAACAGTACTTC
NA	TRBV7-9	TRBJ2-2	TRBD1	CASSPDRATGELFF	TGTGCCAGCAGCCCGGACAGGGCCACCGGGGAGCTGTTTTTT
NA	TRBV19	TRBJ2-1	TRBD1	CASSHTGGYPEQFF	TGTGCCAGTAGCCACACAGGGGGGTACCCAGAGCAGTTCTTC
NA	TRBV14	TRBJ2-3	TRBD1	CASSQILTGWTDTQYF	TGTGCCAGCAGTCAAATCCTGACAGGGTGGACAGATACGCAGTATTTT
NA	TRBV3-1/TRBV3-2	TRBJ2-7	TRBD1	CASSQATDRAYEQYF	TGTGCCAGCAGCCAAGCCACGGACAGGGCCTACGAGCAGTACTTC
NA	TRBV4-1	TRBJ2-7	NA	CASSHRTGREYEQYF	TGCGCCAGCAGCCACAGGACAGGGAGGGAGTACGAGCAGTACTTC
NA	TRBV5-4	TRBJ1-2	NA	CASSRNPSYGYTF	TGTGCCAGCAGCCGCAACCCTAGCTATGGCTACACCTTC
once	TRBV2	TRBJ1-1	TRBD1	CASTELGTGADEAFF	TGTGCCAGCACCGAGCTTGGGACAGGGGCAGATGAAGCTTTCTTT
NA	TRBV5-1	TRBJ1-5	NA	CASSPDAYSNQPQHF	TGCGCCAGCAGCCCTGATGCATATAGCAATCAGCCCCAGCATTTT
NA	TRBV6-5	TRBJ1-2	NA	CASSWGLFYGYTF	TGTGCCAGCAGTTGGGGCCTTTTCTATGGCTACACCTTC
NA	TRBV7-8	TRBJ2-7	TRBD1	CASSPSGTGPYEQYF	TGTGCCAGCAGCCCGTCCGGGACAGGTCCCTACGAGCAGTACTTC
NA	TRBV18	TRBJ1-6	NA	CASSPPVGGGNSPLHF	TGTGCCAGCTCACCACCTGTGGGTGGGGGGAATTCACCCCTCCACTTT
NA	TRBV18	TRBJ1-1	TRBD1	CASSPSGTGTIEAFF	TGTGCCAGCTCACCATCGGGGACAGGGACGATTGAAGCTTTCTTT
NA	TRBV5-5	TRBJ1-6	TRBD1	CASSPIGTGDNSPLHF	TGTGCCAGCAGCCCGATCGGGACAGGGGACAATTCACCCCTCCACTTT
NA	TRBV18	TRBJ1-4	TRBD1	CASSGQGENEKLFF	TGTGCCAGCTCAGGACAGGGGGAGAATGAAAAACTGTTTTTT
NA	TRBV19	TRBJ2-5	NA	CASSAGREETQYF	TGTGCCAGTAGCGCCGGGAGAGAAGAGACCCAGTACTTC
NA	TRBV7-9	TRBJ2-1	NA	CASSLFLANEQFF	TGTGCCAGCAGCCTATTTCTAGCGAATGAGCAGTTCTTC
NA	TRBV19	TRBJ1-2	NA	CASSIEFASYGYTF	TGTGCCAGTAGTATAGAGTTCGCAAGCTATGGCTACACCTTC
NA	TRBV6-5	TRBJ2-7	NA	CASSLGRAPYEQYF	TGTGCCAGCAGCCTGGGACGGGCCCCATACGAGCAGTACTTC
NA	TRBV6-5	TRBJ1-1	TRBD1	CASSYSAGGGTEAFF	TGTGCCAGCAGTTACTCCGCAGGGGGCGGTACTGAAGCTTTCTTT
once	TRBV28	TRBJ1-6	TRBD1	CASGTQTGGDYNSPLHF	TGTGCCAGCGGGACTCAGACAGGGGGTGATTATAATTCACCCCTCCACTTT